These T cell receptor beta chains were read from a single sample in a study of shared clonotypes between healthy human individuals. This table comes from immunoSEQ multiplex PCR, and its TCRdb copy is limited to in-frame clones, with some not included. Among nearly 500,000 clones listed, 76% were seen once. The sequencing input was PBMCs. The receptors were sampled from a woman between 40 and 50 years old in good health. Some clones in this sample may be carry-over from other donors' samples. Both conserved end residues are part of each CDR3. Each record gives: J gene, V gene, clone size, D gene, CDR3 DNA, CDR3 protein. D genes are given only for firm matches. Part of the rows lack a size; the others show once, few, many or a class for expanded clones.

j_call: TRBJ2-7; v_call: TRBV4-1; clone_size: -; d_call: TRBD2; cdr3_nt: TGCGCCAGCAGCCCCATAGCGGGAGTAGGCGAGCAGTACTTC; cdr3_aa: CASSPIAGVGEQYF
j_call: TRBJ1-3; v_call: TRBV6-1; clone_size: -; d_call: TRBD1; cdr3_nt: TGTGCCAGCAGTGTAGACAGGGAATTAAACACCATATATTTT; cdr3_aa: CASSVDRELNTIYF
j_call: TRBJ1-2; v_call: TRBV18; clone_size: -; d_call: -; cdr3_nt: TGTGCCAGCTCACCAGGCACAGACTATGGCTACACCTTC; cdr3_aa: CASSPGTDYGYTF
j_call: TRBJ2-3; v_call: TRBV11-2; clone_size: few; d_call: TRBD2; cdr3_nt: TGTGCCAGCAGGTCCCCTAGCGGGACCGCAGATACGCAGTATTTT; cdr3_aa: CASRSPSGTADTQYF
j_call: TRBJ2-2; v_call: TRBV18; clone_size: -; d_call: TRBD1; cdr3_nt: TGTGCCAGCTCACCACTAACAGGGGAAGTGACCGGGGAGCTGTTTTTT; cdr3_aa: CASSPLTGEVTGELFF
j_call: TRBJ1-3; v_call: TRBV9; clone_size: -; d_call: TRBD1; cdr3_nt: TGTGCCAGCACCCCGGGACAGGGAGGGTTAAATGCTGGAAACACCATATATTTT; cdr3_aa: CASTPGQGGLNAGNTIYF
j_call: TRBJ2-6; v_call: TRBV19; clone_size: -; d_call: -; cdr3_nt: TGTGCCAGTAGTCCGGTCCAAACCCGGGGGGCCAACGTCCTGACTTTC; cdr3_aa: CASSPVQTRGANVLTF
j_call: TRBJ2-3; v_call: TRBV30; clone_size: few; d_call: -; cdr3_nt: TGTGCCTGGAGCGAATCTAGCCGCACAGATACGCAGTATTTT; cdr3_aa: CAWSESSRTDTQYF
j_call: TRBJ1-1; v_call: TRBV1; clone_size: many; d_call: -; cdr3_nt: TGCACCAGCAGCCAAGATACAGGGGGCACTGAAGCTTTCTTT; cdr3_aa: CTSSQDTGGTEAFF
j_call: TRBJ1-3; v_call: TRBV6-1; clone_size: -; d_call: -; cdr3_nt: TGTGCCAGCAGTCAGGGTGCGGGAAACACCATATATTTT; cdr3_aa: CASSQGAGNTIYF
j_call: TRBJ2-3; v_call: TRBV5-1; clone_size: -; d_call: -; cdr3_nt: TGCGCCAGCAGCTTGGGGGCAACAGGGACTAGCACAGATACGCAGTATTTT; cdr3_aa: CASSLGATGTSTDTQYF
j_call: TRBJ1-4; v_call: TRBV28; clone_size: -; d_call: -; cdr3_nt: TGTGCCAGCGGCCAACTAGGGGGGTTGGGTGAAAAACTGTTTTTT; cdr3_aa: CASGQLGGLGEKLFF
j_call: TRBJ2-1; v_call: TRBV5-5; clone_size: -; d_call: -; cdr3_nt: TGTGCCAGCAGCTTACGGGATCTCAATGAGCAGTTCTTC; cdr3_aa: CASSLRDLNEQFF
j_call: TRBJ2-3; v_call: TRBV27; clone_size: -; d_call: TRBD2; cdr3_nt: TGTGCCAGCAGGAAGGCCAGGGGGACTAGCGGAGAGGGGGTTAGGGATACGCAGTATTTT; cdr3_aa: CASRKARGTSGEGVRDTQYF
j_call: TRBJ2-3; v_call: TRBV21-1; clone_size: -; d_call: -; cdr3_nt: TGTGCCAGCAGCGAGGCAGGGGACACAGATACGCAGTATTTT; cdr3_aa: CASSEAGDTDTQYF
j_call: TRBJ1-4; v_call: TRBV7-9; clone_size: -; d_call: -; cdr3_nt: TGTGCCAGCAGCTTCGCAGAAAAACTGTTTTTT; cdr3_aa: CASSFAEKLFF
j_call: TRBJ1-1; v_call: TRBV7-9; clone_size: -; d_call: -; cdr3_nt: TGTGCCAGCAGCCCCTCCGCCGTAACAGACACTGAAGCTTTCTTT; cdr3_aa: CASSPSAVTDTEAFF
j_call: TRBJ2-5; v_call: TRBV18; clone_size: few; d_call: -; cdr3_nt: TGTGCCAGCTCACCATTCGATTTGGAGACCCAGTACTTC; cdr3_aa: CASSPFDLETQYF
j_call: TRBJ1-1; v_call: TRBV9; clone_size: once; d_call: -; cdr3_nt: TGTGCCAGCGCAGACCCGAACACTGAAGCTTTCTTT; cdr3_aa: CASADPNTEAFF
j_call: TRBJ2-3; v_call: TRBV18; clone_size: once; d_call: -; cdr3_nt: TGTGCCAGCTCACCCCCCCAGCGCACTAGCACAGATACGCAGTATTTT; cdr3_aa: CASSPPQRTSTDTQYF
j_call: TRBJ2-1; v_call: TRBV27; clone_size: -; d_call: TRBD2; cdr3_nt: TGTGCCAGCAGCCCACTAGCGGGAGGGGGTCATGAGCAGTTCTTC; cdr3_aa: CASSPLAGGGHEQFF
j_call: TRBJ2-1; v_call: TRBV19; clone_size: -; d_call: TRBD2; cdr3_nt: TGTGCCAGTGGGGCCCGGGCTAGCGGGGACAATGAGCAGTTCTTC; cdr3_aa: CASGARASGDNEQFF
j_call: TRBJ1-2; v_call: TRBV7-2; clone_size: -; d_call: -; cdr3_nt: TGTGCCAGCAGCACCGGTCTAGGGGGGGGCTATGGCTACACCTTC; cdr3_aa: CASSTGLGGGYGYTF
j_call: TRBJ2-1; v_call: TRBV5-1; clone_size: few; d_call: -; cdr3_nt: TGCGCCAGCAAGTCGGTCGGGAGTGGCTACAATGAGCAGTTCTTC; cdr3_aa: CASKSVGSGYNEQFF
j_call: TRBJ2-7; v_call: TRBV6-8; clone_size: few; d_call: -; cdr3_nt: TGTGCCAGCAGTTACCTTCCGACCCTCTACGAGCAGTACTTC; cdr3_aa: CASSYLPTLYEQYF
j_call: TRBJ1-6; v_call: TRBV6-5; clone_size: -; d_call: -; cdr3_nt: TGTGCCAGCAGGCAGACCAATTCACCCCTCCACTTT; cdr3_aa: CASRQTNSPLHF
j_call: TRBJ2-7; v_call: TRBV19; clone_size: few; d_call: -; cdr3_nt: TGTGCCAGTAGTATCAGCCCCAGAGTCACCTACGAGCAGTACTTC; cdr3_aa: CASSISPRVTYEQYF
j_call: TRBJ1-5; v_call: TRBV4-1; clone_size: -; d_call: -; cdr3_nt: TGCGCCAGCAGCACGGGACAAATTAGCAATCAGCCCCAGCATTTT; cdr3_aa: CASSTGQISNQPQHF
j_call: TRBJ2-6; v_call: TRBV7-3; clone_size: -; d_call: -; cdr3_nt: TGTGCCAGCAGCTTAACAGGCCCACACCCCTCTGGGGCCAACGTCCTGACTTTC; cdr3_aa: CASSLTGPHPSGANVLTF
j_call: TRBJ2-7; v_call: TRBV4-2; clone_size: -; d_call: TRBD2; cdr3_nt: TGTGCCAGCAGCCAGGTGGGTAGCGGGACGAGCTCCTACGAGCAGTACTTC; cdr3_aa: CASSQVGSGTSSYEQYF
j_call: TRBJ1-3; v_call: TRBV19; clone_size: -; d_call: -; cdr3_nt: TGTGCCAGTAGTATCGGAGCGGCCATATATTTT; cdr3_aa: CASSIGAAIYF
j_call: TRBJ1-1; v_call: TRBV7-8; clone_size: -; d_call: TRBD1; cdr3_nt: TGTGCCAGCACGCAGGGGGAGGGAACTGAAGCTTTCTTT; cdr3_aa: CASTQGEGTEAFF
j_call: TRBJ1-1; v_call: TRBV9; clone_size: -; d_call: TRBD1; cdr3_nt: TGTGCCAGCAGCGGAGGGACAGGGGAGAACACTGAAGCTTTCTTT; cdr3_aa: CASSGGTGENTEAFF
j_call: TRBJ2-7; v_call: TRBV29-1; clone_size: -; d_call: -; cdr3_nt: TGCAGCGTTAGGAGGACAGAGACAGGCGAGCAGTACTTC; cdr3_aa: CSVRRTETGEQYF
j_call: TRBJ1-2; v_call: TRBV25-1; clone_size: -; d_call: -; cdr3_nt: TGTGCCAGCACGGGGCACGGATGGGGCTACACCTTC; cdr3_aa: CASTGHGWGYTF
j_call: TRBJ2-5; v_call: TRBV7-7; clone_size: many; d_call: TRBD2; cdr3_nt: TGTGCTAGCAGCCCCCCGACTAGCGCCTTAGAGGCGGCCCAGTACTTC; cdr3_aa: CASSPPTSALEAAQYF
j_call: TRBJ2-1; v_call: TRBV12-5; clone_size: -; d_call: TRBD1; cdr3_nt: TGTGCTAGTGGTGCCGGGACAGGGCTTGAGCAGTTCTTC; cdr3_aa: CASGAGTGLEQFF
j_call: TRBJ1-2; v_call: TRBV30; clone_size: -; d_call: TRBD1; cdr3_nt: TGTGCCTGGAGTGGAACAGGGGGCGCGATCGGCTACACCTTC; cdr3_aa: CAWSGTGGAIGYTF
j_call: TRBJ1-1; v_call: TRBV11-2; clone_size: -; d_call: TRBD1; cdr3_nt: TGTGCCAGCAGCAGTCAGGGGGGACAGGGCTTTGAAGCTTTCTTT; cdr3_aa: CASSSQGGQGFEAFF
j_call: TRBJ2-1; v_call: TRBV18; clone_size: once; d_call: TRBD2; cdr3_nt: TGTGCCAGCTCCGCGGGGACTATAATGGAGCAGTTCTTC; cdr3_aa: CASSAGTIMEQFF
j_call: TRBJ1-4; v_call: TRBV30; clone_size: -; d_call: -; cdr3_nt: TGTGCCTGGACTCCAGACTGGCATGCAACTAATGAAAAACTGTTTTTT; cdr3_aa: CAWTPDWHATNEKLFF
j_call: TRBJ2-7; v_call: TRBV5-4; clone_size: -; d_call: -; cdr3_nt: TGTGCCAGCAGCTTGGGGGGGCCCACAGTGGGGCAGTACTTC; cdr3_aa: CASSLGGPTVGQYF
j_call: TRBJ1-2; v_call: TRBV29-1; clone_size: -; d_call: TRBD1; cdr3_nt: TGCAGCGCAGGGACAGGAGGCTATGGCTACACCTTC; cdr3_aa: CSAGTGGYGYTF
j_call: TRBJ2-5; v_call: TRBV7-6; clone_size: few; d_call: -; cdr3_nt: TGTGCCAGCAGCTTAGGGACTACCCAAGAGACCCAGTACTTC; cdr3_aa: CASSLGTTQETQYF
j_call: TRBJ1-5; v_call: TRBV5-6; clone_size: -; d_call: -; cdr3_nt: TGTGCCAGCAGCTTAGGCAGGGAGCAGCCCCAGCATTTT; cdr3_aa: CASSLGREQPQHF
j_call: TRBJ2-5; v_call: TRBV19; clone_size: -; d_call: TRBD2; cdr3_nt: TGTGCCAGTAGTCCAGGGACTACCCAAGAGACCCAGTACTTC; cdr3_aa: CASSPGTTQETQYF
j_call: TRBJ2-7; v_call: TRBV11-2; clone_size: -; d_call: -; cdr3_nt: TGTGCCAGCAGCTTAGATCGGCGGGAGCAGTACTTC; cdr3_aa: CASSLDRREQYF
j_call: TRBJ2-5; v_call: TRBV6-1; clone_size: -; d_call: TRBD1; cdr3_nt: TGTGCCAGCCTTCGGACAGGGAGGTTATCGGAGACCCAGTACTTC; cdr3_aa: CASLRTGRLSETQYF
j_call: TRBJ1-1; v_call: TRBV30; clone_size: many; d_call: TRBD1; cdr3_nt: TGTGGGACAGGGGTGACTGAAGCTTTCTTT; cdr3_aa: CGTGVTEAFF
j_call: TRBJ2-7; v_call: TRBV12-2; clone_size: -; d_call: -; cdr3_nt: TGTGCAAGTCGGCCCCCGGTGACGCCGGCAGCCTACGAGCAGTACTTC; cdr3_aa: CASRPPVTPAAYEQYF
j_call: TRBJ2-7; v_call: TRBV29-1; clone_size: -; d_call: -; cdr3_nt: TGCAGCGTCGCCTCCGGGGGGCCCCTGTACGAGCAGTACTTC; cdr3_aa: CSVASGGPLYEQYF
j_call: TRBJ1-3; v_call: TRBV7-9; clone_size: few; d_call: TRBD1; cdr3_nt: TGTGCCAGCAGCCGGACAGGGTCAAACACCATATATTTT; cdr3_aa: CASSRTGSNTIYF